This TCR beta chain was documented in a study of cytomegalovirus exposure and HLA in healthy donors. General study results and limits: Among TCR sequences, most were rare, though some public TCRs appeared in many donors. First-cohort TCR clusters tended to co-occur in the approximately 110 validation repertoires, a later analysis found. Cytomegalovirus association was assigned to over 150 TCR beta chains.

Sequencing used immunoSEQ multiplex PCR; TCRdb keeps in-frame clones, though not all of them. Among about 310,000 clones listed, roughly 86% were seen once. Donors came from a validation cohort of over a hundred subjects, distinct from the first 666-subject cohort. There are 13 residues in the CDR3. The ends were cut back, 0 bases at V and 3 bases at J, with 6 bases in the middle. In germline, CDR1 is MNHEY, CDR2 SMNVEV (reference sequence). In regard to this clone: Its antigen is unknown.

The receptor comes from a man aged 25 to 45 in good health and CMV-seronegative. The sample taken for sequencing was PBMCs. The chain combines TRBV27 with TRBJ2-7, with D perhaps TRBD1 (5 bases). CDR3 DNA sequence: TGTGCCAGCAGTTTATCGGGGCTCTACGAGCAGTACTTC. This encodes CASSLSGLYEQYF.